Presented here are 3 T cell receptor beta chains from one specimen sequenced in a study of cytomegalovirus exposure and HLA in healthy donors. Generated by immunoSEQ multiplex PCR, the TCRdb table keeps only in-frame clones and is missing some. The sample has under 150,000 clones, more than 85% seen once. What was sequenced was PBMCs. The receptor source for this set is a man aged 18 to 35 in good health and CMV-seropositive.

This chain uses TRBV2 with TRBJ2-3, with 7 nucleotides matching TRBD1. Germline V CDR1 and CDR2: SNHLY, FYNNEI. This CDR3 spans 12 amino acids. Unmatched junction bases numbered 0, after V lost 6 bases and J lost 3 bases. CDR3 DNA sequence: TGTGCCAGCAGGACAGGGACAGATACGCAGTATTTT. This translates into CASRTGTDTQYF.

The rearrangement joins TRBV15 to TRBJ2-3; D might be TRBD1 (5 bases). V lost 1 base and J 6 bases, leaving 14 bases between the germline ends. CDR1 is LNHNV and CDR2 is YYDKDF in the germline V gene (reference sequence). The CDR3 consists of 15 residues. The CDR3 sequence is CATSRGQRPMDTQYF. The CDR3, as DNA: TGTGCCACCAGCAGAGGACAGAGACCCATGGATACGCAGTATTTT.

This rearrangement joins TRBV7-8 to TRBJ2-1; the match to TRBD2 covers 9 bases. With 5 bases clipped from V and 1 base from J, the junction kept 9 bases outside the gene matches. The CDR3 totals 17 residues. CDR1 and CDR2 (germline): SGHVS, FQNEAQ. The CDR3 DNA follows: TGTGCCAGCAGCGGATCACCGGGACTAGCTTCCTACAATGAGCAGTTCTTC. Translation gives CASSGSPGLASYNEQFF.